This T cell receptor (beta chain) emerged from a study of blood T cells in healthy people across ages. Then a second PCR, running roughly 6 to 11 cycles, was carried out with a sample-barcoded 5' primer and a J-beta primer mix. TCRdb analysed the 5' RACE reads with MiXCR anew, one entry per CDR3 protein. The repertoire holds 720,000 or so distinct CDR3 sequences, with 40% to 45% as singletons. In its sample, this clonotype was seen a few times. No antigen is known for it. Russia was home to the donors, healthy Caucasian individuals aged roughly 6 to 100. Isolation per sample recovered at least 7 million PBMCs. Study results and caveats: In these data, TCR beta diversity tracked strongly with naive T cell percentage.

The V gene's germline CDR1 is SGDLS and CDR2 YYNGEE. There are 14 residues in the CDR3. V was pared by 3 bases and J by 1 base, with 10 bases between. Sequenced material: blood. The chain links TRBV9 to TRBJ2-5; a possible D gene is TRBD2 (6 bases). The receptor was isolated from an elderly man in good health. The CDR3 protein is CASSAREFQETQYF. CDR3 DNA: TGTGCCAGCAGCGCTCGGGAGTTCCAAGAGACCCAGTACTTC. Based on the CDR3 plus reference TRBV9 and TRBJ2-5, the full variable domain is DSGVTQTPKHLITATGQRVTLRCSPRSGDLSVYWYQQSLDQGLQFLIQYYNGEERAKGNILERFSAQQFPDLHSELNLSSLELGDSALYFCASSAREFQETQYFGPGTRLLVL.